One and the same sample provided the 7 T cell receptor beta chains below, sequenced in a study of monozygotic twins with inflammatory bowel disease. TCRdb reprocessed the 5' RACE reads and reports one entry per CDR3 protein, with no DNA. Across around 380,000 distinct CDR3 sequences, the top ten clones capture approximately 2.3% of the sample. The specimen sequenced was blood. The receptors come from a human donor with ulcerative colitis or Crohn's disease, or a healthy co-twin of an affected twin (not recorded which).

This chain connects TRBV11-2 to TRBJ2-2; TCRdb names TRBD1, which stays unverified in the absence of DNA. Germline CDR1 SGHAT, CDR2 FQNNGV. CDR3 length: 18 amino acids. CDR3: CASSLTPGGFRSTGELFF. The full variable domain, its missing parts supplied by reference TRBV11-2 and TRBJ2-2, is EAGVAQSPRYKIIEKRQSVAFWCNPISGHATLYWYQQILGQGPKLLIQFQNNGVVDDSQLPKDRFSAERLKGVDSTLKIQPAKLEDSAVYLCASSLTPGGFRSTGELFFGEGSRLTVL.

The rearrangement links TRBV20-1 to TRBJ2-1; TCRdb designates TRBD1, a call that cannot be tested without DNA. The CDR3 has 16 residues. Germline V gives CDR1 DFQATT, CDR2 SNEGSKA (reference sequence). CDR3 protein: CSADSRGTVPYNEQFF.

The CDR3 loop is CASSISFRDREGMIDEKLFF. The chain joins TRBV28 to TRBJ1-4; as DNA is missing, the TRBD1 call by TCRdb cannot be tested. CDR3 size: 20 residues. Per the germline V gene, CDR1 is MDHEN and CDR2 is SYDVKM.

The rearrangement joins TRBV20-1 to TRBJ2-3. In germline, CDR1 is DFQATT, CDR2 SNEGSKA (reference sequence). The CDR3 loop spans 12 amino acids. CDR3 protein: CSARLTQDTQYF.

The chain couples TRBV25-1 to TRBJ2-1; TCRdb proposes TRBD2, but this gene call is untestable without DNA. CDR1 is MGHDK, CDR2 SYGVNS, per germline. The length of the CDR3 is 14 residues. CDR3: CASSAGALPGEQFF.

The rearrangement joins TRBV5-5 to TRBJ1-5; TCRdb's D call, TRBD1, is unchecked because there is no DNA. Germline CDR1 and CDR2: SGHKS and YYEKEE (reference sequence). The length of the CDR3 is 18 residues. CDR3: CASSSYYRDRVSNQPQHF.

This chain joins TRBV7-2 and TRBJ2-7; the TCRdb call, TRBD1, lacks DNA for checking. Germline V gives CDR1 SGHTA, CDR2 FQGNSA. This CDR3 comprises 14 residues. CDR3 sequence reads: CASSLYRAESEQYF.